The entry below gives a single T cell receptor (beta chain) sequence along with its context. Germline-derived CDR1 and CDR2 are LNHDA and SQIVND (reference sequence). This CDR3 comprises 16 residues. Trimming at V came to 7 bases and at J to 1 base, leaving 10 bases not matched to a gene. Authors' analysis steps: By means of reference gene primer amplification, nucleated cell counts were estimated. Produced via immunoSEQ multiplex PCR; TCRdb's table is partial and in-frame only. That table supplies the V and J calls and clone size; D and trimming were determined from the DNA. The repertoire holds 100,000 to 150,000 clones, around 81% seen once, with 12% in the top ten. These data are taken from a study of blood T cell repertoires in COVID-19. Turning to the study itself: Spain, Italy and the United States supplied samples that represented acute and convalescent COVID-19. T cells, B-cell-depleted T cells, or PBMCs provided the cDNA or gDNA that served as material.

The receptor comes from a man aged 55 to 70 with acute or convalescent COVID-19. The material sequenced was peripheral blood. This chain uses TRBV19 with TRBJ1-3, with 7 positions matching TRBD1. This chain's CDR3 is CASIQGGQLSGNTIYF. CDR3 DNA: TGTGCCAGTATCCAGGGGGGACAGTTATCTGGAAACACCATATATTTT.